This T cell receptor beta chain is drawn from a study of blood T cell repertoires in COVID-19. In the study overall: Collection of acute and convalescent COVID-19 samples took place in the United States, Italy and Spain. T cells, B-cell-depleted T cells, or PBMCs supplied cDNA or gDNA.

CDR1 and CDR2 from the germline V gene are PRHDT and FYEKMQ (reference sequence). The V end lost 3 bases, the J end lost 7 bases, and 18 bases lay between the germline ends. CDR3 size: 15 residues. Authors' analysis steps: Reference gene primer amplification in the assay estimated nucleated cell counts. Measured with immunoSEQ multiplex PCR; TCRdb has only the in-frame clones, and not every one. V and J calls plus clone size are reproduced from that table; the DNA served to infer D and trimming. The data show fewer than 200,000 clones, about 85% seen once. This clone has just a few counts. Participants were placed into cohorts based on the clinical history they reported.

This TCR was sampled from a woman between 40 and 55 years old in a cohort exposed to, infected with or recovered from COVID-19 (not recorded which). Sequencing was done on a sample of PBMCs or T cells enriched from blood (not recorded which). The V and J genes are TRBV13 and TRBJ1-2; possible D gene TRBD1, 6 bases. CDR3 amino acids: CASSFQGNPMAGYTF. In DNA form, the CDR3 reads TGTGCCAGCAGCTTTCAGGGGAACCCAATGGCTGGCTACACCTTC. The full variable domain, completed using reference TRBV13 and TRBJ1-2, is AAGVIQSPRHLIKEKRETATLKCYPIPRHDTVYWYQQGPGQDPQFLISFYEKMQSDKGSIPDRFSAQQFSDYHSELNMSSLELGDSALYFCASSFQGNPMAGYTFGSGTRLTVV.